These 7 T cell receptor beta chains share one sample of origin, sequenced in a study of T cell repertoires in cytomegalovirus infection. MiXCR, applied by TCRdb to the reads, yields one record per CDR3 protein. The sample holds around 740,000 distinct CDR3 sequences, 35% to 45% seen once. Material: PBMCs. These receptors all stem from a human donor in good health (CMV status not recorded). Some clones in this sample may be carry-over from other donors' samples.

This clonotype was seen more than once but under ten times. The chain employs TRBV28 and TRBJ2-7, with D perhaps being TRBD1 or TRBD2 (5 bases each). In germline, CDR1 is MDHEN, CDR2 SYDVKM. V lost 2 bases and J lost 6, with 14 bases in between. The CDR3 has 14 amino acids. CDR3: CASSLSHGGGEQYF. The CDR3 DNA is TGTGCCAGCAGTTTAAGTCACGGTGGGGGCGAGCAGTACTTC.

The chain is built from TRBV7-8 and TRBJ2-7; D unresolved. The V and J ends lost 5 bases and 3 bases respectively, with 11 bases between them. Germline CDR1 is SGHVS and CDR2 is FQNEAQ. The CDR3 has 13 amino acids. The chain's CDR3 is CASSVFEGYEQYF. The CDR3 DNA reads TGTGCCAGCAGCGTATTTGAAGGCTACGAGCAGTACTTC.

This sequence joins TRBV29-1 and TRBJ2-7; D unresolved. CDR1 SQVTM and CDR2 ANQGSEA come from the germline V gene. The CDR3 sequence is 12 residues long. Trimming shortened V by 4 bases and J by 0 bases, and 7 bases separated the two germline ends. The CDR3 is CSVVSFSYEQYF. The CDR3 region has the DNA TGCAGCGTTGTCTCTTTCTCCTACGAGCAGTACTTC.

The chain links TRBV20-1 to TRBJ2-1; D might be TRBD2 (7 bases). The germline V gene encodes CDR1 DFQATT and CDR2 SNEGSKA (reference sequence). The ends were cut back, 3 bases at V and 9 bases at J, with 18 bases in the middle. This CDR3 contains 14 residues. In DNA, the CDR3 is TGCAGTGCTAGTATAGGGGGGGGGTTAGGTGAGCAGTTCTTC. It codes for CSASIGGGLGEQFF.

This clonotype was picked up many times. The gene calls are TRBV19 and TRBJ1-1; 7 bases match TRBD1. The V and J ends lost 4 bases and 2 bases, in that order; junction bases with no gene match: 4. CDR1 and CDR2 from the germline V gene are LNHDA and SQIVND (reference sequence). This CDR3 has 14 amino acids. CDR3 sequence: CASSTDRINTEAFF. The CDR3 region has the DNA TGTGCCAGTAGTACGGACAGGATAAACACTGAAGCTTTCTTT.

As concerns this clonotype: No conserved phenylalanine or tryptophan is present at the end of the CDR3, so a read error is the likely explanation. The rearrangement links TRBV6-6 to TRBJ1-2; D is perhaps TRBD1 (6 bases). CDR1 and CDR2 (germline): MNHNY, SVGAGI (reference sequence). V was shortened by 5 bases and J by 6 bases, with 22 bases between the two germline ends. This CDR3 contains 16 residues. CDR3 bases: TGTGCCAGCAGTCAATCTGTCTTCAGGGGAGTAGATGGCTACACCTTA. Protein: CASSQSVFRGVDGYTL.

The chain carries TRBV14 and TRBJ1-2; D remains ambiguous. The CDR3 is made up of 13 amino acids. Trimming pared 6 bases from V and 2 bases from J, leaving 10 bases between. Germline V gives CDR1 SGHDN, CDR2 FVKESK. CDR3 bases: TGTGCCAGCAGGGAAGACGGAAACTATGGCTACACCTTC. Its translation: CASREDGNYGYTF.